A selection of T cell receptor beta chains follows, all from one sample in a study of blood T cell repertoires in COVID-19. Clones were sequenced by immunoSEQ multiplex PCR, and TCRdb holds only the in-frame ones, with some missing. The sample lists about 76,000 clones, about 83% occurring once. Sequenced material: peripheral blood. Source of these receptors: a man aged 25 to 45 with acute or convalescent COVID-19. Both conserved end residues are part of each CDR3. Each record gives: J gene, V gene, D gene, clone size, CDR3 protein, CDR3 DNA. The D gene is left open where the match is weak. Not every row has a clone size; where given, it reads once, few, many or a size class.

J gene: TRBJ1-5
V gene: TRBV6-2/TRBV6-3
D gene: -
clone size: -
CDR3 protein: CASSSNLNQPQHF
CDR3 DNA: TGTGCCAGCAGCTCCAACCTAAATCAGCCCCAGCATTTT

J gene: TRBJ2-1
V gene: TRBV2
D gene: -
clone size: few
CDR3 protein: CASSGLGTYNEQFF
CDR3 DNA: TGTGCCAGCAGTGGTTTAGGGACATACAATGAGCAGTTCTTC

J gene: TRBJ2-7
V gene: TRBV4-1
D gene: TRBD2
clone size: -
CDR3 protein: CASSQEPGGTYEQYF
CDR3 DNA: TGCGCCAGCAGCCAAGAACCGGGAGGAACCTACGAGCAGTACTTC

J gene: TRBJ2-3
V gene: TRBV19
D gene: -
clone size: medium-sized
CDR3 protein: CASSIQGSTDTQYF
CDR3 DNA: TGTGCCAGTAGTATCCAGGGGAGCACAGATACGCAGTATTTT

J gene: TRBJ1-4
V gene: TRBV3-1/TRBV3-2
D gene: TRBD1
clone size: -
CDR3 protein: CASSGTGGWNEKLFF
CDR3 DNA: TGTGCCAGCAGCGGGACAGGGGGCTGGAATGAAAAACTGTTTTTT

J gene: TRBJ2-7
V gene: TRBV10-1
D gene: -
clone size: -
CDR3 protein: CASSSGPYEQYF
CDR3 DNA: TGCGCCTCCAGCTCAGGTCCGTACGAGCAGTACTTC

J gene: TRBJ2-7
V gene: TRBV19
D gene: -
clone size: -
CDR3 protein: CASSIDGDEQYF
CDR3 DNA: TGTGCCAGTAGTATTGACGGGGACGAGCAGTACTTC

J gene: TRBJ1-3
V gene: TRBV28
D gene: -
clone size: -
CDR3 protein: CASSLSRAGNTIYF
CDR3 DNA: TGTGCCAGCAGTCTCTCAAGAGCTGGAAACACCATATATTTT

J gene: TRBJ1-2
V gene: TRBV7-2
D gene: TRBD1
clone size: few
CDR3 protein: CASRSGGFYGYTF
CDR3 DNA: TGTGCCAGCAGGTCAGGGGGGTTCTATGGCTACACCTTC

J gene: TRBJ2-1
V gene: TRBV15
D gene: TRBD2
clone size: -
CDR3 protein: CATSRDRAGGDNEQFF
CDR3 DNA: TGTGCCACCAGCAGAGATAGGGCGGGAGGGGACAATGAGCAGTTCTTC

J gene: TRBJ1-5
V gene: TRBV6-5
D gene: TRBD1
clone size: -
CDR3 protein: CASRAGTGDNQPQHF
CDR3 DNA: TGTGCCAGCAGAGCCGGGACAGGGGACAATCAGCCCCAGCATTTT

J gene: TRBJ2-7
V gene: TRBV10-1
D gene: -
clone size: -
CDR3 protein: CASSPPGGGEQYF
CDR3 DNA: TGCGCCAGCAGCCCCCCGGGGGGCGGCGAGCAGTACTTC

J gene: TRBJ2-1
V gene: TRBV14
D gene: TRBD2
clone size: -
CDR3 protein: CASSQERTSGRGEQFF
CDR3 DNA: TGTGCCAGCAGCCAAGAGCGGACTAGCGGGAGGGGGGAGCAGTTCTTC

J gene: TRBJ2-5
V gene: TRBV6-5
D gene: TRBD2
clone size: -
CDR3 protein: CASSYSPREGGRQYF
CDR3 DNA: TGTGCCAGCAGTTACTCTCCGCGGGAGGGGGGACGGCAGTACTTC

J gene: TRBJ1-1
V gene: TRBV2
D gene: -
clone size: -
CDR3 protein: CASKSAEGFLPEAFF
CDR3 DNA: TGTGCCAGCAAATCGGCAGAGGGTTTTCTCCCTGAAGCTTTCTTT

J gene: TRBJ2-6
V gene: TRBV28
D gene: -
clone size: -
CDR3 protein: CASSSPGQSSGANVLTF
CDR3 DNA: TGTGCCAGCAGTTCCCCGGGACAAAGCTCTGGGGCCAACGTCCTGACTTTC

J gene: TRBJ2-7
V gene: TRBV5-1
D gene: -
clone size: -
CDR3 protein: CASSLGSSSYEQYF
CDR3 DNA: TGCGCCAGCAGCTTGGGCTCCAGCTCCTACGAGCAGTACTTC

J gene: TRBJ2-7
V gene: TRBV5-1
D gene: -
clone size: -
CDR3 protein: CASSLGQVVGVDEQYF
CDR3 DNA: TGCGCCAGCAGCTTGGGACAGGTGGTTGGGGTGGACGAGCAGTACTTC

J gene: TRBJ2-1
V gene: TRBV28
D gene: TRBD1
clone size: few
CDR3 protein: CASNEDRGYNEQFF
CDR3 DNA: TGTGCCAGCAATGAGGACAGGGGCTACAATGAGCAGTTCTTC

J gene: TRBJ2-5
V gene: TRBV9
D gene: -
clone size: -
CDR3 protein: CASSKSGGQETQYF
CDR3 DNA: TGTGCCAGCAGCAAATCGGGTGGCCAAGAGACCCAGTACTTC

J gene: TRBJ1-5
V gene: TRBV19
D gene: -
clone size: few
CDR3 protein: CASTGGDWGNNQPQHF
CDR3 DNA: TGTGCCAGTACCGGGGGGGACTGGGGGAACAATCAGCCCCAGCATTTT

J gene: TRBJ2-5
V gene: TRBV7-3
D gene: -
clone size: -
CDR3 protein: CASSLSGRGGGETQYF
CDR3 DNA: TGTGCCAGCAGCTTAAGTGGTAGAGGCGGCGGGGAGACCCAGTACTTC

J gene: TRBJ2-7
V gene: TRBV7-8
D gene: TRBD1
clone size: -
CDR3 protein: CASSFAGTGECYF
CDR3 DNA: TGTGCCAGCAGCTTCGCCGGGACAGGTGAATGTTACTTC

J gene: TRBJ2-3
V gene: TRBV4-1
D gene: -
clone size: -
CDR3 protein: CASSQEPQGSTDTQYF
CDR3 DNA: TGCGCCAGCAGCCAAGAACCCCAGGGAAGCACAGATACGCAGTATTTT

J gene: TRBJ1-2
V gene: TRBV13
D gene: -
clone size: -
CDR3 protein: CASSHGTSGYTF
CDR3 DNA: TGTGCCAGCAGCCACGGGACATCCGGCTACACCTTC

J gene: TRBJ1-1
V gene: TRBV6-5
D gene: -
clone size: -
CDR3 protein: CASKGVVLGTEAFF
CDR3 DNA: TGTGCCAGCAAGGGGGTCGTTCTGGGGACTGAAGCTTTCTTT

J gene: TRBJ2-1
V gene: TRBV5-1
D gene: TRBD2
clone size: once
CDR3 protein: CASSPQRLAEYNEQFF
CDR3 DNA: TGCGCCAGCAGCCCGCAGCGACTAGCGGAATACAATGAGCAGTTCTTC

J gene: TRBJ2-1
V gene: TRBV10-1
D gene: -
clone size: -
CDR3 protein: CASSGSSGYNEQFF
CDR3 DNA: TGCGCCAGCAGTGGCTCCTCCGGGTACAATGAGCAGTTCTTC

J gene: TRBJ1-6
V gene: TRBV12-3/TRBV12-4
D gene: -
clone size: -
CDR3 protein: CASSPTPHPLHF
CDR3 DNA: TGTGCCAGCAGTCCGACACCTCATCCCCTCCACTTT

J gene: TRBJ2-7
V gene: TRBV6-5
D gene: -
clone size: -
CDR3 protein: CASSPGPYEQYF
CDR3 DNA: TGTGCCAGCTCTCCAGGGCCCTACGAGCAGTACTTC

J gene: TRBJ1-4
V gene: TRBV5-5
D gene: TRBD1
clone size: -
CDR3 protein: CASSFHIGGGEKLFF
CDR3 DNA: TGTGCCAGCAGCTTTCATATAGGGGGCGGTGAAAAACTGTTTTTT

J gene: TRBJ1-2
V gene: TRBV18
D gene: -
clone size: -
CDR3 protein: CASSPYDGSGYTF
CDR3 DNA: TGTGCCAGCTCACCTTATGACGGGTCCGGCTACACCTTC

J gene: TRBJ2-5
V gene: TRBV4-1
D gene: TRBD2
clone size: -
CDR3 protein: CASSQERAGEETQYF
CDR3 DNA: TGCGCCAGCAGCCAAGAGAGAGCGGGAGAAGAGACCCAGTACTTC

J gene: TRBJ2-4
V gene: TRBV7-2
D gene: TRBD2
clone size: -
CDR3 protein: CASSYIRGGRGGIQYF
CDR3 DNA: TGTGCCAGCAGCTATATACGGGGCGGGAGAGGAGGCATTCAGTACTTC

J gene: TRBJ2-1
V gene: TRBV30
D gene: -
clone size: -
CDR3 protein: CAWSGAGGSIWQFF
CDR3 DNA: TGTGCCTGGAGTGGGGCAGGAGGGAGCATCTGGCAGTTCTTC

J gene: TRBJ1-2
V gene: TRBV7-2
D gene: -
clone size: -
CDR3 protein: CASSLRSGGGYTF
CDR3 DNA: TGTGCCAGCAGCTTACGCTCCGGAGGCGGCTACACCTTC

J gene: TRBJ2-3
V gene: TRBV27
D gene: -
clone size: -
CDR3 protein: CASSLEADTQYF
CDR3 DNA: TGTGCCAGCAGTTTAGAGGCAGATACGCAGTATTTT